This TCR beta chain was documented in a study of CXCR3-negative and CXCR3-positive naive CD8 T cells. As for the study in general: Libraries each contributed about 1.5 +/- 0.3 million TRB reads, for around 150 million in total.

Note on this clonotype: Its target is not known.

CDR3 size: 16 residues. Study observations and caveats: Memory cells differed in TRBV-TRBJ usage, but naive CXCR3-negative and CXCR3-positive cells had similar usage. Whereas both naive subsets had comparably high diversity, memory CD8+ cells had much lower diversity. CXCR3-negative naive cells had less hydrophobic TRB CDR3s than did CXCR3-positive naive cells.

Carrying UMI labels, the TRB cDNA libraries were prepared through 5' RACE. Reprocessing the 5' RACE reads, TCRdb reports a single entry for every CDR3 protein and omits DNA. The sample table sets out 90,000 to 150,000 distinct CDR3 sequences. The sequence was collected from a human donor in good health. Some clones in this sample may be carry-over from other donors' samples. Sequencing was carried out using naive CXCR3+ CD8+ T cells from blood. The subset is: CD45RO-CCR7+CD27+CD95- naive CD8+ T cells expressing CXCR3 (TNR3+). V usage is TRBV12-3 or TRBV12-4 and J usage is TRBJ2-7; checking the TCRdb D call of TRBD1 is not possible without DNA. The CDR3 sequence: CASSRSGTYSSYEQYF.